These 14 T cell receptor beta chains were all obtained from the same sample, sequenced in a study of blood T cell repertoires in COVID-19. Method: immunoSEQ multiplex PCR; TCRdb's copy keeps in-frame clones and lacks some. The repertoire has some 210,000 clones, approximately 80% of them found once; the top ten carry 3.5% to 4.5%. Material: PBMCs or T cells enriched from blood (not recorded which). Receptors were obtained from a man aged 30 to 39 with acute COVID-19.

This clone was observed a single time. V usage is TRBV19 and J usage is TRBJ2-7, with TRBD2 identical over 11 bases. Germline lookup yields CDR1 LNHDA and CDR2 SQIVND (reference sequence). The CDR3 has 15 residues. V shed 3 bases, J shed 1 base, and the junction held 2 bases outside the gene matches. Here the CDR3 reads CASSISSGGSYEQYF. The CDR3, as DNA: TGTGCCAGTAGTATTTCTAGCGGGGGGTCCTACGAGCAGTACTTC. Based on the CDR3 plus reference TRBV19 and TRBJ2-7, the full variable domain is DGGITQSPKYLFRKEGQNVTLSCEQNLNHDAMYWYRQDPGQGLRLIYYSQIVNDFQKGDIAEGYSVSREKKESFPLTVTSAQKNPTAFYLCASSISSGGSYEQYFGPGTRLTVT.

V usage is TRBV6-1 and J usage is TRBJ1-1; unclear D gene. V lost 2 bases and J 1 base, leaving 11 bases between the germline ends. Germline V lookup: CDR1 MNHNS, CDR2 SASEGT. The CDR3 is 15 amino acids. As DNA, the CDR3 is TGTGCCAGCAGTGAACTCGGCACAGCGAACACTGAAGCTTTCTTT. Its protein is CASSELGTANTEAFF.

This sequence joins TRBV3-1 (or the pseudogene TRBV3-2) and TRBJ2-3; TRBD2 matches 7 bases. The CDR3 loop spans 19 amino acids. The germline gives CDR1 LGHDT, CDR2 YNNKEL (reference sequence). The junction had 17 bases not matched to a gene; V was cut back by 3 bases and J by 2 bases. Here the CDR3 DNA reads TGTGCCAGCAGCCAGGTTTCCCCCGGCGGGGGTCGCCACACAGATACGCAGTATTTT. Its protein is CASSQVSPGGGRHTDTQYF.

V and J are TRBV7-9 and TRBJ1-2, with 7 nucleotides matching TRBD1. The CDR3 is made up of 14 amino acids. V shed 5 bases, J shed 1 base, and the junction held 4 bases outside the gene matches. Germline CDR1 SEHNR, CDR2 FQNEAQ (reference sequence). CDR3 DNA: TGTGCCAGCAGCCCGGACAGGAATAACTATGGCTACACCTTC. Its protein is CASSPDRNNYGYTF.

The chain links TRBV11-2 to TRBJ2-5, with 7 bases fitting TRBD2. The junction had 14 bases not matched to a gene; V was cut back by 0 bases and J by 1 base. The length of the CDR3 is 19 residues. Germline V gives CDR1 SGHAT, CDR2 FQNNGV. In DNA form, the CDR3 reads TGTGCCAGCAGCTTAGATACAGAGCGGGGCGGGCCCTCCCAAGAGACCCAGTACTTC. Its translation: CASSLDTERGGPSQETQYF.

This rearrangement joins TRBV5-4 to TRBJ2-7, with a tentative D call TRBD2 (6 bases). This CDR3 is 12 amino acids long. V lost 4 bases and J lost 5, with 10 bases in between. Germline assignment: CDR1 SGHNT and CDR2 YYREEE (reference sequence). CDR3 region: CASSPGGDEQYF. The CDR3 nucleotides read TGTGCCAGCAGCCCCGGAGGGGACGAGCAGTACTTC.

J is TRBJ1-2 and V is TRBV27; no firm D call. The CDR3 runs 15 residues. CDR1 MNHEY and CDR2 SMNVEV come from the germline V gene (reference sequence). Trimming removed 5 bases at V and 3 bases at J, with 16 bases between. The CDR3 region has the DNA TGTGCCAGCAGTGGGAGTCCCATGGCCTACTATGGCTACACCTTC. Its protein product is CASSGSPMAYYGYTF.

The chain employs TRBV3-1 (or the pseudogene TRBV3-2) and TRBJ2-1; 11 positions match TRBD2. Unmatched junction bases numbered 5, after V lost 6 bases and J lost 4 bases. This CDR3 region has 15 residues. Germline values: CDR1 LGHDT, CDR2 YNNKEL (reference sequence). This CDR3 is CASRDSGGGYNEQFF. The CDR3 coding sequence is TGTGCCAGCAGGGATAGCGGGGGGGGATACAATGAGCAGTTCTTC.

This sequence joins TRBV9 and TRBJ1-4, with 9 bases that match TRBD1. Unmatched junction bases numbered 11, after V lost 3 bases and J lost 8 bases. Germline lookup yields CDR1 SGDLS and CDR2 YYNGEE. This CDR3 contains 16 residues. CDR3 sequence reads: CASSARQGVYSEKLFF. In DNA, the CDR3 is TGTGCCAGCAGCGCCCGACAGGGGGTATATAGCGAAAAACTGTTTTTT.

The gene calls are TRBV2 and TRBJ1-2; 7 bases are shared with TRBD1. The CDR3 is 12 amino acids. Germline CDR1 and CDR2: SNHLY and FYNNEI. With 8 bases clipped from V and 4 bases from J, the junction kept 4 bases outside the gene matches. The DNA for the CDR3 is TGTGCCAGCTTCGACAGGGTCTATGGCTACACCTTC. It encodes CASFDRVYGYTF.

This rearrangement joins TRBV20-1 to TRBJ1-6; unclear D gene. Germline V gives CDR1 DFQATT, CDR2 SNEGSKA (reference sequence). The CDR3 totals 10 residues. V lost 5 bases and J 12 bases, leaving 8 bases between the germline ends. The CDR3 DNA reads TGCAGTGCTCTAGACGGACCCCTCCACTTT. As protein: CSALDGPLHF.

This chain uses TRBV2 with TRBJ2-7, with D hard to call. V was shortened by 0 bases and J by 6 bases, with 9 bases between the two germline ends. This CDR3 has 13 amino acids. CDR1 SNHLY and CDR2 FYNNEI come from the germline V gene. CDR3 amino acids: CASSEASVSEQYF. In nucleotides, the CDR3 is TGTGCCAGCAGTGAAGCGTCTGTGAGCGAGCAGTACTTC.

This chain connects TRBV28 to TRBJ1-6; D is perhaps TRBD1 (5 bases). V was shortened by 8 bases and J by 6 bases, with 8 bases between the two germline ends. The CDR3 totals 12 residues. Germline CDR1 and CDR2: MDHEN and SYDVKM. The CDR3: CASGRGNSPLHF. CDR3 DNA sequence: TGTGCCAGCGGAAGGGGTAATTCACCCCTCCACTTT.

The chain is built from TRBV5-1 and TRBJ1-1; D uncertain. The germline CDR1 and CDR2 sequences are SGHRS and YFSETQ. V gave up 1 base and J gave up 0 bases, with 7 bases separating them. This CDR3 is built from 14 residues. CDR3 loop: CASSLKSMNTEAFF. CDR3 sequence (DNA): TGCGCCAGCAGCTTGAAGAGTATGAACACTGAAGCTTTCTTT. Full variable domain (outside the CDR3, taken from reference TRBV5-1 and TRBJ1-1): KAGVTQTPRYLIKTRGQQVTLSCSPISGHRSVSWYQQTPGQGLQFLFEYFSETQRNKGNFPGRFSGRQFSNSRSEMNVSTLELGDSALYLCASSLKSMNTEAFFGQGTRLTVV.